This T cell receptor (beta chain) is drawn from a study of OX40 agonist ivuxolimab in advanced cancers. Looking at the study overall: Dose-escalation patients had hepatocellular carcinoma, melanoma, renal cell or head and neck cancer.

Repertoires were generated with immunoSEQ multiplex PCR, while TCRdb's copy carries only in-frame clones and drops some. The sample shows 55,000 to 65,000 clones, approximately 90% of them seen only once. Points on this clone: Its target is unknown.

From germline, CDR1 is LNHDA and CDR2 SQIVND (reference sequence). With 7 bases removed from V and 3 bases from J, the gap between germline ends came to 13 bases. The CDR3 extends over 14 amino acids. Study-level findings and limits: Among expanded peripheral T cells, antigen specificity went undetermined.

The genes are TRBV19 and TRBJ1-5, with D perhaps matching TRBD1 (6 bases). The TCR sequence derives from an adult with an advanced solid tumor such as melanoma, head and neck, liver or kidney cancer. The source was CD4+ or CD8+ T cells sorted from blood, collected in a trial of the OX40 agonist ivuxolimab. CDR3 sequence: CASMARDTNQPQHF. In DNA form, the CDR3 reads TGTGCCAGTATGGCCCGGGACACCAATCAGCCCCAGCATTTT.